The 6 T cell receptor beta chains below were found in one sample sequenced in a study of post-analysis software for immune sequencing data. Broader study findings: Elevated frequency relative to controls characterized roughly five TRBV segments in patients, TRBV5-6, TRBV5-1 and TRBV20-1 among them.

Their cognate antigens are unknown. Unique molecular identifiers were carried by the TCR beta cDNA libraries. Each CDR3 protein is one row after TCRdb ran MiXCR on the PCR reads. The table includes under 650,000 distinct CDR3 sequences, 44% detected once. The sequenced sample consisted of blood. These receptors all come from a girl aged 10 to 17 with multiple sclerosis.

J is TRBJ2-4 and V is TRBV5-6; no clear D gene. With 0 bases removed from V and 1 base from J, the gap between germline ends came to 11 bases. CDR3 length: 16 amino acids. Germline CDR1 SGHDT, CDR2 YYEEEE. The CDR3 loop reads CASSLGGKGAKNIQYF. The CDR3 DNA is TGTGCCAGCAGCTTGGGTGGGAAAGGGGCCAAAAACATTCAGTACTTC.

Notes on this clonotype: Relative to the germline gene, one junction end is altered; a read error may explain this. The chain employs TRBV7-7 and TRBJ2-5; D may match TRBD1 or TRBD2 (6 bases each). The tail of the sequence fits TRBJ2-7 better, so the J call may be wrong. The CDR3 spans 13 residues. The germline gives CDR1 SSHAT, CDR2 FNYEAQ (reference sequence). CDR3 DNA sequence: TGTGCTAGCAGCCTAGGGGGGTCCCACGAGCAGTACTTC. Amino acid sequence: CASSLGGSHEQYF.

This clonotype was seen ten or more times. The chain joins TRBV5-1 to TRBJ2-7, with D tentatively TRBD1 (6 bases). The germline V and J ends were trimmed by 1 base and 5 bases, with 10 bases remaining between them. CDR3 length: 13 amino acids. Germline CDR1 is SGHRS and CDR2 is YFSETQ. CDR3 sequence: CASSLRQAHEQYF. CDR3 nucleotide sequence: TGCGCCAGCAGCTTGAGACAGGCCCACGAGCAGTACTTC.

The J gene is TRBJ1-2, the V gene TRBV12-3 or TRBV12-4; D is uncertain. V was shortened by 6 bases and J by 7 bases, with 15 bases between the two germline ends. CDR3 length: 13 amino acids. The CDR3 nucleotides are TGTGCCAGCAGGATCCGGGCCTACGGTGGCTACACCTTC. It translates to CASRIRAYGGYTF.

The chain joins TRBV7-9 to TRBJ1-2; TRBD1 matches 8 bases. Germline CDR1 is SEHNR and CDR2 is FQNEAQ (reference sequence). The CDR3 sequence is 16 residues long. V was pared by 11 bases and J by 4 bases, with 18 bases of the junction left unmatched. DNA of the CDR3: TGTGCCGCCAGGGGGGACAGGAACACAAAAAGCTATGGCTACACCTTC. It specifies CAARGDRNTKSYGYTF.

This clonotype was counted once. The chain combines TRBV5-1 with TRBJ2-5, with TRBD2 matching 9 bases. Germline V CDR1 and CDR2: SGHRS, YFSETQ. This CDR3 region has 16 residues. Germline trimming cut 5 bases from V and 1 base from J; bases unmatched to any gene: 9. The CDR3 DNA follows: TGCGCCAGCAGAAAGGGGGTAGCGGGGGTCCAAGAGACCCAGTACTTC. Residues: CASRKGVAGVQETQYF.